This T cell receptor beta chain emerged from a study of T cells after yellow fever vaccination. Broader study findings: Post-booster repertoires contained most primary-vaccination clones again (around 96% CD4, about 90% CD8). Peaking on day 5 versus 15, the secondary response was faster but weaker.

In the case of this clonotype: As yet, its antigen is unknown.

TCRdb ran MiXCR on the 5' RACE reads and lists one entry per CDR3 protein. The sample records 200,000 to 300,000 distinct CDR3 sequences, around 13% being singletons. Germline V lookup: CDR1 SGHNT, CDR2 YYREEE (reference sequence). The CDR3 sequence is 14 residues long. V lost 9 bases and J lost 0, with 15 bases in between. The TCR originated in a man under 40 who received the YFV17D yellow fever vaccine. This chain uses TRBV5-4 with TRBJ2-5; no definite D call. Sequenced here: CD4+ T cells sorted from PBMCs, sampled 45 days after the yellow fever booster vaccination. The CDR3 DNA is TGTGCCACCCTCCGGCACTCAGACCAAGAGACCCAGTACTTC. This translates into CATLRHSDQETQYF.